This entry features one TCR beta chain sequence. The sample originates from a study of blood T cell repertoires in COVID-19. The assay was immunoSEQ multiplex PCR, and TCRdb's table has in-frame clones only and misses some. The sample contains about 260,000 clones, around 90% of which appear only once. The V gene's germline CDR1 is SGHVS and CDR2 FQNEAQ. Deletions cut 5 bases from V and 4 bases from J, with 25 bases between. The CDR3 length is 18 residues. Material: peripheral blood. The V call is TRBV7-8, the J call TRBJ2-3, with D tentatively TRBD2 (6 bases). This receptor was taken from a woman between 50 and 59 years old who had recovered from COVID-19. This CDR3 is CASSPRDWPKGSSDTQYF. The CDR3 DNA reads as TGTGCCAGCAGCCCCAGGGACTGGCCTAAAGGGAGCTCAGATACGCAGTATTTT.